This T cell receptor beta chain is drawn from a study of T-cell reconstitution after alpha-beta-depleted transplantation in children. Remarks on this clonotype: At one end, the junction sequence differs from germline, possibly due to a read error.

Preparing the TCRbeta library involved the use of unique molecular identifiers. TCRdb re-called the PCR reads with MiXCR, one entry per CDR3 protein. The sample lists about half a million distinct CDR3 sequences; approximately 12% were seen once. Per germline, CDR1 SGHDT and CDR2 YYEEEE. The CDR3 contains 14 residues. This clonotype was sampled from a human donor who donated a stem cell graft to a child with combined immunodeficiency. This rearrangement joins TRBV5-6 to TRBJ2-1; D tentatively reads TRBD1 or TRBD2 (5 bases each). The specimen was PBMCs from the stem cell graft donor, collected from the stem cell graft. As DNA, the CDR3 is TGTGCCATCAGCCCCCGGGGCCACTACAATGAGCAGTTCTTC. This translates into CAISPRGHYNEQFF.